These 29 T cell receptor beta chains originate from one sample sequenced in a study of shared clonotypes between healthy human individuals. The protocol was immunoSEQ multiplex PCR, while the TCRdb copy is restricted to in-frame clones and leaves out a portion. The data contain under 650,000 clones, 90% to 96% of them singletons. Source material: naive CD4+ T cells sorted from blood. Regarding subset: CD45RA+ positively selected. These receptors came from a woman under 40 in good health.

V and J are TRBV6-5 and TRBJ1-5; D is possibly TRBD1 (6 bases). V was shortened by 2 bases and J by 3 bases, with 8 bases between the two germline ends. Germline lookup yields CDR1 MNHEY and CDR2 SVGAGI. The CDR3 contains 14 residues. In DNA, the CDR3 is TGTGCCAGCAGTTACGACAGGACCAATCAGCCCCAGCATTTT. It encodes CASSYDRTNQPQHF.

This clone was recorded once. The identical CDR3 is also encoded by other nucleotide sequences in the sample. The rearrangement links TRBV7-9 to TRBJ1-1; D gene uncertain. The CDR3 has 13 residues. V lost 2 bases and J lost 0, with 4 bases in between. Germline CDR1 is SEHNR and CDR2 is FQNEAQ (reference sequence). The CDR3 sequence is CASSLTVNTEAFF. CDR3 sequence (DNA): TGTGCCAGCAGCTTAACTGTGAACACTGAAGCTTTCTTT.

The chain uses TRBV11-2 and TRBJ1-2, with TRBD1 matching 7 bases. Unmatched junction bases numbered 9, after V lost 8 bases and J lost 3 bases. The germline CDR1 and CDR2 sequences are SGHAT and FQNNGV. The length of the CDR3 is 14 residues. CDR3 region: CASRPGRGDYGYTF. CDR3 DNA: TGTGCCAGCCGGCCGGGCAGGGGGGACTATGGCTACACCTTC.

CDR3 region: CASSLTGLVSYEQYF. For the CDR3, the DNA is TGTGCCAGCAGCCTCACGGGACTAGTCTCCTACGAGCAGTACTTC. The J gene is TRBJ2-7, the V gene TRBV7-2; the match to TRBD2 covers 8 bases. There are 15 residues in the CDR3. Germline V gene lookup returns CDR1 SGHTA and CDR2 FQGNSA. J gave up 0 bases and V 5 bases, and 6 bases lay outside the gene matches.

The genes are TRBV7-9 and TRBJ1-4; no clear D. Trimming left V 5 bases short and J 8 bases short, with 12 bases between. CDR1 is SEHNR and CDR2 is FQNEAQ in the germline V gene (reference sequence). The CDR3 covers 13 residues. In nucleotides, the CDR3 is TGTGCCAGCAGCACTACGAGCCCCGAAAAACTGTTTTTT. This encodes CASSTTSPEKLFF.

In this sample, this clone turned up once. V gene TRBV5-4 combines with J gene TRBJ2-5; the D gene is possibly TRBD1 (6 bases). This CDR3 region has 15 residues. The germline V gene has CDR1 SGHNT and CDR2 YYREEE (reference sequence). The CDR3 nucleotides read TGTGCGGACAGCAGCTACCGGGACGCTCAAGAGACCCAGTACTTC. The encoded protein is CADSSYRDAQETQYF.

This chain links TRBV5-1 with TRBJ2-1, with 9 bases identical to TRBD2. The CDR3 is 15 amino acids. Trimming removed 0 bases from V and 2 bases from J; junction bases left unmatched: 0. Per germline, CDR1 SGHRS and CDR2 YFSETQ. DNA of the CDR3: TGCGCCAGCAGCTTGGGACTAGCGGCCTACAATGAGCAGTTCTTC. The encoded protein is CASSLGLAAYNEQFF. Full variable domain (rest looked up from reference TRBV5-1 and TRBJ2-1): KAGVTQTPRYLIKTRGQQVTLSCSPISGHRSVSWYQQTPGQGLQFLFEYFSETQRNKGNFPGRFSGRQFSNSRSEMNVSTLELGDSALYLCASSLGLAAYNEQFFGPGTRLTVL.

The genes are TRBV7-2 and TRBJ2-5; D tentatively reads TRBD1 or TRBD2 (6 bases each). Germline assignment: CDR1 SGHTA and CDR2 FQGNSA. V shed 5 bases and J shed 1 base, with 14 bases lying between them. This CDR3 has 15 residues. The CDR3 loop reads CASSRSGGLQETQYF. CDR3 coding DNA: TGTGCCAGCAGCCGGAGTGGGGGGCTCCAAGAGACCCAGTACTTC.

J is TRBJ1-1 and V is TRBV7-9, with 12 positions matching TRBD1. Trimming at V came to 5 bases and at J to 0 bases, leaving 4 bases not matched to a gene. Per the germline V gene, CDR1 is SEHNR and CDR2 is FQNEAQ (reference sequence). The CDR3 is 16 amino acids. CDR3: CASSPGQGALNTEAFF. DNA of the CDR3: TGTGCCAGCAGCCCGGGACAGGGGGCTTTGAACACTGAAGCTTTCTTT.

This sequence joins TRBV6-5 and TRBJ2-1; unclear D gene. CDR3 length equals 16 residues. The germline CDR1 and CDR2 sequences are MNHEY and SVGAGI. The germline V and J ends were trimmed by 2 bases and 9 bases, with 20 bases remaining between them. The CDR3 sequence: CASSYDADGLGFEQFF. As DNA, the CDR3 is TGTGCCAGCAGTTACGACGCAGATGGCCTTGGGTTTGAGCAGTTCTTC.

The rearrangement links TRBV4-1 to TRBJ1-2; D is unresolved. There are 14 residues in the CDR3. V lost 4 bases and J lost 1, with 10 bases in between. Germline V gives CDR1 MGHRA, CDR2 YSYEKL. The CDR3 spells CASSLPGSNYGYTF. The CDR3 region has the DNA TGCGCCAGCAGCCTCCCCGGAAGTAACTATGGCTACACCTTC.

The chain uses TRBV15 and TRBJ2-1; 14 nucleotides match TRBD2. With V trimmed by 1 base and J by 10 bases, 6 bases remained unmatched. Germline V gives CDR1 LNHNV, CDR2 YYDKDF (reference sequence). This CDR3 has 16 amino acids. The CDR3 sequence is CATSRVGLAGGKEQFF. The CDR3 DNA reads as TGTGCCACCAGCAGAGTCGGACTAGCGGGAGGCAAAGAGCAGTTCTTC.

The J gene is TRBJ2-2, the V gene TRBV11-3; D may be TRBD2 (6 bases). Trimming stripped 1 base from V and 8 bases from J, with 14 bases between. The CDR3 contains 15 residues. Germline V gives CDR1 SGHNT, CDR2 YENEEA. CDR3 sequence reads: CASSLGPSAGGELFF. The CDR3, as DNA: TGTGCCAGCAGCTTAGGGCCTAGCGCGGGAGGGGAGCTGTTTTTT.

The chain employs TRBV21-1 and TRBJ1-5. TRBV21-1 is a listed pseudogene. CDR3 length equals 15 residues. CDR3 protein: CASSRGRYSNQPQHF. CDR3 nucleotides: TGTGCCAGCAGCAGGGGACGGTATAGCAATCAGCCCCAGCATTTT.

This chain joins TRBV28 and TRBJ2-5; TRBD2 matches at 8 bases. The CDR3 has 14 residues. The germline V gene encodes CDR1 MDHEN and CDR2 SYDVKM. Trimming at V came to 6 bases and at J to 6 bases, leaving 9 bases not matched to a gene. The CDR3 loop reads CASSSAGANQTQYF. The DNA of the CDR3 is TGTGCCAGCAGCTCAGCGGGAGCCAATCAGACCCAGTACTTC.

The chain employs TRBV2 and TRBJ1-5, with D uncertain. The CDR3 sequence is 13 residues long. V was clipped by 6 bases and J by 7 bases, with 13 bases between them. Germline CDR1 is SNHLY and CDR2 is FYNNEI. This CDR3 is CASRTDTGQPQHF. The CDR3 DNA reads as TGTGCCAGCAGAACCGACACGGGCCAGCCCCAGCATTTT.

This chain joins TRBV5-1 and TRBJ2-1; D perhaps matches TRBD2 (6 bases). The CDR3 loop spans 15 amino acids. Trimming shortened V by 4 bases and J by 3 bases, and 14 bases separated the two germline ends. Germline assignment: CDR1 SGHRS and CDR2 YFSETQ. In DNA, the CDR3 is TGCGCCAGCAGCCTTAGTGCGGGGAGCTACAATGAGCAGTTCTTC. As protein: CASSLSAGSYNEQFF.

This chain uses TRBV2 with TRBJ2-7, with TRBD1 matching over 7 bases. V trimming: 5 bases; J trimming: 2 bases; junction bases outside the gene matches: 12. The V gene's germline CDR1 is SNHLY and CDR2 FYNNEI. CDR3 length: 16 amino acids. The CDR3 sequence is CASSYRAERGPYEQYF. The CDR3 DNA follows: TGTGCCAGCAGTTACAGGGCGGAGAGGGGGCCCTACGAGCAGTACTTC.

This CDR3 is CASGDGRSYNEQFF. The CDR3 coding sequence is TGTGCCAGCGGGGACGGGAGGTCCTACAATGAGCAGTTCTTC. The chain joins TRBV11-2 to TRBJ2-1; TRBD2 aligns across 7 bases. With 8 bases clipped from V and 1 base from J, the junction kept 5 bases outside the gene matches. Germline values: CDR1 SGHAT, CDR2 FQNNGV. This CDR3 contains 14 residues.

This rearrangement joins TRBV11-2 to TRBJ2-1; D possibly corresponds to TRBD2 (6 bases). The germline V gene has CDR1 SGHAT and CDR2 FQNNGV. This CDR3 is 14 amino acids long. With 3 bases removed from V and 7 bases from J, the gap between germline ends came to 13 bases. CDR3 protein: CASSFPGRGNEQFF. The CDR3 DNA is TGTGCCAGCAGCTTTCCGGGGCGGGGTAATGAGCAGTTCTTC.

The gene calls are TRBV28 and TRBJ2-7; TRBD2 matches 9 bases. V shed 5 bases, J shed 4 bases, and the junction held 12 bases outside the gene matches. The CDR3 runs to 16 residues. Germline CDR1 reads MDHEN; CDR2 reads SYDVKM. The CDR3 coding sequence is TGTGCCAGCAGTCCGGGTCTAGCGGGGAAAACGTACGAGCAGTACTTC. Translation: CASSPGLAGKTYEQYF.

Note on this clone: Additional DNA sequences in this sample encode the identical CDR3. This chain uses TRBV18 with TRBJ2-7, with 10 bases fitting TRBD2. Germline V gene lookup returns CDR1 KGHSH and CDR2 LQKENI. Losses at the gene ends were 0 bases for V and 4 bases for J; bases not matched to a gene: 3. The CDR3 has 15 amino acids. The CDR3 protein is CASSPPSSGSYEQYF. CDR3 sequence (DNA): TGTGCCAGCTCACCACCGTCTAGCGGGAGTTACGAGCAGTACTTC.

The chain couples TRBV5-5 to TRBJ1-2, with D unclear. With 4 bases removed from V and 3 bases from J, the gap between germline ends came to 13 bases. Germline values: CDR1 SGHKS, CDR2 YYEKEE (reference sequence). This CDR3 is built from 14 residues. This CDR3 reads CASSAKVEYYGYTF. CDR3 nucleotide sequence: TGTGCCAGCAGCGCGAAAGTTGAGTACTATGGCTACACCTTC. The entire variable domain, with the rest obtained from reference TRBV5-5 and TRBJ1-2, is as follows: DAGVTQSPTHLIKTRGQQVTLRCSPISGHKSVSWYQQVLGQGPQFIFQYYEKEERGRGNFPDRFSARQFPNYSSELNVNALLLGDSALYLCASSAKVEYYGYTFGSGTRLTVV.

The chain recombines TRBV11-3 with TRBJ2-1; TRBD2 is a possible D gene (6 bases). Trimming removed 2 bases from V and 10 bases from J, with 24 bases in between. The germline gives CDR1 SGHNT, CDR2 YENEEA. The CDR3 is 17 residues long. The CDR3 DNA follows: TGTGCCAGCAGCTTACAACATCGGGACTCCCGGGTGATAGAGCAGTTCTTC. As protein: CASSLQHRDSRVIEQFF.

The CDR3: CASSFQPGQGFNQPQHF. CDR3 DNA: TGTGCCAGCAGTTTTCAACCGGGACAGGGGTTCAATCAGCCCCAGCATTTT. The chain employs TRBV28 and TRBJ1-5; 10 nucleotides align to TRBD1. The CDR3 is 17 residues long. Germline V gives CDR1 MDHEN, CDR2 SYDVKM. The J segment lost 3 bases and the V segment lost 3 bases, leaving 8 bases of the junction unmatched.

V usage is TRBV2 and J usage is TRBJ2-1; D unclear. The CDR3 length is 12 residues. CDR1 SNHLY and CDR2 FYNNEI come from the germline V gene. V gave up 3 bases and J gave up 3 bases, with 3 bases separating them. The CDR3 DNA reads as TGTGCCAGCAGTGACCTCTACAATGAGCAGTTCTTC. Amino acid sequence: CASSDLYNEQFF.

The chain combines TRBV13 with TRBJ1-1; D gene uncertain. Per germline, CDR1 PRHDT and CDR2 FYEKMQ (reference sequence). Trimming pared 5 bases from V and 5 bases from J, leaving 18 bases between. CDR3 length: 15 residues. The CDR3 DNA reads TGTGCCAGCAGCGATAGTCGGGGTGGAGGTACTGAAGCTTTCTTT. Translated: CASSDSRGGGTEAFF.

This chain connects TRBV27 to TRBJ2-1, with 8 bases matching TRBD2. Germline V gene sequence: CDR1 MNHEY, CDR2 SMNVEV (reference sequence). The CDR3 has 16 residues. Unmatched junction bases numbered 12, after V lost 4 bases and J lost 7 bases. The CDR3 protein is CASSWDSGTTRNEQFF. The CDR3 coding sequence is TGTGCCAGCAGTTGGGATAGCGGGACCACTCGGAATGAGCAGTTCTTC.

This sequence joins TRBV18 and TRBJ1-2, with D perhaps matching TRBD1 (6 bases). Germline-derived CDR1 and CDR2 are KGHSH and LQKENI. V was pared by 3 bases and J by 2 bases, with 22 bases between. The CDR3 runs to 18 residues. Here the CDR3 reads CASSPVEGPGQTNYGYTF. The CDR3 DNA follows: TGTGCCAGCTCACCGGTAGAGGGACCGGGACAAACAAACTATGGCTACACCTTC. Variable domain in full (rest from reference TRBV18 and TRBJ1-2): NAGVMQNPRHLVRRRGQEARLRCSPMKGHSHVYWYRQLPEEGLKFMVYLQKENIIDESGMPKERFSAEFPKEGPSILRIQQVVRGDSAAYFCASSPVEGPGQTNYGYTFGSGTRLTVV.